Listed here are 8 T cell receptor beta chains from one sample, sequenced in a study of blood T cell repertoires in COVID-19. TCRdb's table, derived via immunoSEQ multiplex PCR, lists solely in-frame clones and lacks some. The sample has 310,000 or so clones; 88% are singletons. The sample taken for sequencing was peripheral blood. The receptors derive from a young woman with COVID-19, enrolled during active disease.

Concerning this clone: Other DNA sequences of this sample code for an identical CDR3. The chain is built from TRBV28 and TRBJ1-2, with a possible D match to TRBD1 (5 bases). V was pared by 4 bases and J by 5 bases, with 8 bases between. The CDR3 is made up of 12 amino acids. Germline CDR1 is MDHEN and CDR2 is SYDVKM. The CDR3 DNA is TGTGCCAGCAGTTCCCCAGGGTATGGCTACACCTTC. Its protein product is CASSSPGYGYTF.

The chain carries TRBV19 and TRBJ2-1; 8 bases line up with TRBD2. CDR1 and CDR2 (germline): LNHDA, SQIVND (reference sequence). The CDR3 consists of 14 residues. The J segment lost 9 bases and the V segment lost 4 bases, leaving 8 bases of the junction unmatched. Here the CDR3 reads CASSSFRTSSEQFF. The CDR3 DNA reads TGTGCCAGTAGTAGCTTCCGGACTAGCAGTGAGCAGTTCTTC.

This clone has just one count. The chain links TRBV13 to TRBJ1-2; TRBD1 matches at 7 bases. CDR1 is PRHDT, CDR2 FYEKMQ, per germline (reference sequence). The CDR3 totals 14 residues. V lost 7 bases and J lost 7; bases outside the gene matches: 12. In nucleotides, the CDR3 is TGTGCCAGCACGCTTACCGGGACAGTGCGTGGCTACACCTTC. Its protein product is CASTLTGTVRGYTF.

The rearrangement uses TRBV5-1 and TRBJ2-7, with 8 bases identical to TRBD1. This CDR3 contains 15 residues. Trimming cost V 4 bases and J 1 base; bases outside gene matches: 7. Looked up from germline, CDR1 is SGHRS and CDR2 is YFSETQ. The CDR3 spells CASSLNRGISYEQYF. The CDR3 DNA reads TGCGCCAGCAGCCTGAACAGGGGGATATCCTACGAGCAGTACTTC.

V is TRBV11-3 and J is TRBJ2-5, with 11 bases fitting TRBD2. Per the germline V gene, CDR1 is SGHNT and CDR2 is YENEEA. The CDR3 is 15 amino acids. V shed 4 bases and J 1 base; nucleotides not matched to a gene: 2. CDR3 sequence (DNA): TGTGCCAGCAGCTCCGGGACTAGCGGCCAAGAGACCCAGTACTTC. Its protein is CASSSGTSGQETQYF.

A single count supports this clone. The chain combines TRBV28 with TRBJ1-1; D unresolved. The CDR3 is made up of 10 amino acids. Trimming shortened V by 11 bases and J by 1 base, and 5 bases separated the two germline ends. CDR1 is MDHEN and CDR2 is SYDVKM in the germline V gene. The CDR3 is CAPWNTEAFF. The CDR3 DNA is TGTGCCCCCTGGAACACTGAAGCTTTCTTT.

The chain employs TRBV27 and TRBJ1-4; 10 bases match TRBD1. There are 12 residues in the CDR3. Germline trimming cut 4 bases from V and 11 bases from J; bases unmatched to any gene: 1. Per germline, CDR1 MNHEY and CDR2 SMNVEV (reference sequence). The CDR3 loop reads CASSWTGGKLFF. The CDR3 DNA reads TGTGCCAGCAGTTGGACAGGGGGGAAACTGTTTTTT.

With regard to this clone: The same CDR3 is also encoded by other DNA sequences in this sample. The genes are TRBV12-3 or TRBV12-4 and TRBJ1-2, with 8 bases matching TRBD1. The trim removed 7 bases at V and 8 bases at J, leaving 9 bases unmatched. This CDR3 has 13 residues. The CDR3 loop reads CASTLGRGLGYTF. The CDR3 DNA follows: TGTGCCAGCACGCTGGGCAGGGGGCTCGGCTACACCTTC.